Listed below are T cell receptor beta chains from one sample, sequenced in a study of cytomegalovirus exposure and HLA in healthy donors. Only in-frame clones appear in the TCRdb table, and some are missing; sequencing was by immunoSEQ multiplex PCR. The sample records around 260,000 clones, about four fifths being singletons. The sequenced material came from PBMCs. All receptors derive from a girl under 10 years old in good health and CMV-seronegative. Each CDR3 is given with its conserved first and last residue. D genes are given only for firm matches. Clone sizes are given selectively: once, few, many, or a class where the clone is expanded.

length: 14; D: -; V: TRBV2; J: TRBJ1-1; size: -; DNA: TGTGCCAGCAGGCGACAAGGGGATGGGGCTGAAGCTTTCTTT; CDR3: CASRRQGDGAEAFF
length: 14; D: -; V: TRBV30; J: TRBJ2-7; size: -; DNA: TGTGCCTGGAGTGGACAGGAAAGCTCCTACGAGCAGTACTTC; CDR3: CAWSGQESSYEQYF
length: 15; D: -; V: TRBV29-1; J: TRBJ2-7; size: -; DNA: TGCAGCGTTGAAATATCAGAGAGCGTTTCCTACGAGCAGTACTTC; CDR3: CSVEISESVSYEQYF
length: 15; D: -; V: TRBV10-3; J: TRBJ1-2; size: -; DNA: TGTGCCATCAGTGAGTACAGGGTTCTGGGCTATGGCTACACCTTC; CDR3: CAISEYRVLGYGYTF
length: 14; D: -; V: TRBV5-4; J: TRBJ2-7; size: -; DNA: TGTGCCAGCAGCTTGCAGGGAAGCTCCTACGAGCAGTACTTC; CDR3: CASSLQGSSYEQYF
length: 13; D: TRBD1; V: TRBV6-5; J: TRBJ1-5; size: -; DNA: TGTGCCAGCAGTATACAGGGGAATCAGCCCCAGCATTTT; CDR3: CASSIQGNQPQHF
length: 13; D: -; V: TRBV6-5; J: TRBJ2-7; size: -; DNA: TGTGCCCCCTCTGCACCCGAGCGCTACGAGCAGTACTTC; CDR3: CAPSAPERYEQYF
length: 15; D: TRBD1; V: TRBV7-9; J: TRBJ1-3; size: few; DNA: TGTTCCAGCAGCCGCCTCGGGACAGGAGCAAACACCATATATTTT; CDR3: CSSSRLGTGANTIYF
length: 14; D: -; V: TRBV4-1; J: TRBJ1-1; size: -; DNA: TGCGCCAGCAGCCCACAAGGGGCATACCCGGAAGCTTTCTTT; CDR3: CASSPQGAYPEAFF
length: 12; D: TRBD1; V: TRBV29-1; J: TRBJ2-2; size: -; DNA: TGCAGCGTGACAGGGATCGCCGGGGAGCTGTTTTTT; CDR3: CSVTGIAGELFF
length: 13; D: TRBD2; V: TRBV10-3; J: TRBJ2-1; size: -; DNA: TGTGCCATCCGCCTAGCGGGACTCAATGAGCAGTTCTTC; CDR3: CAIRLAGLNEQFF
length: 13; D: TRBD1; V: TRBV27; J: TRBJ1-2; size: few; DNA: TGTGCCACCCTACAGGGGGCGGGTGAAGGCTACACCTTC; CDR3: CATLQGAGEGYTF
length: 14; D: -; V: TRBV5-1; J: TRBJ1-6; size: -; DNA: TGCGCCAGCAGCTTGGACAGGGTTCGCTCACCCCTCCACTTT; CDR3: CASSLDRVRSPLHF
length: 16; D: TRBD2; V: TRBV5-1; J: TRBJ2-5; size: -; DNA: TGCGCCAGCAGCCGACACCTAGCGGCTGCGCTGGAGACCCAGTACTTC; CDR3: CASSRHLAAALETQYF
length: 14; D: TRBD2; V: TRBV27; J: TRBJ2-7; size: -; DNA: TGTGCCAGCAGCTACGCTAGCGGGAGTAGAGAGCAGTACTTC; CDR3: CASSYASGSREQYF
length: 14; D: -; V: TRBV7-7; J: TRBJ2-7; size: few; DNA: TGTGCCAGCAGCTTGGGGGGGGCTCCCTACGAGCAGTACTTC; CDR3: CASSLGGAPYEQYF
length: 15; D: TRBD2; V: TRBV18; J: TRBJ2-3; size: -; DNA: TGTGCCAGCTCGCCGACTAGCGGAAGCACAGATACGCAGTATTTT; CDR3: CASSPTSGSTDTQYF
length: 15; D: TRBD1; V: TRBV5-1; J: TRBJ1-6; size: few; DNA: TGCGCCAGCAGCACGACAGGGACGTTGAATTCACCCCTCCACTTT; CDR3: CASSTTGTLNSPLHF
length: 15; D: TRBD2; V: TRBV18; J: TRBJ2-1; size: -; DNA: TGTGCCAGCTCAGTTGTTAGCGGGGTTCAAAATGAGCAGTTCTTC; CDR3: CASSVVSGVQNEQFF
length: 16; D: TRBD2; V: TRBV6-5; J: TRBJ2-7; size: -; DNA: TGTGCCAGCAGTTACTCGACTCTAGCGGGAGGGGACGAGCAGTACTTC; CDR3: CASSYSTLAGGDEQYF
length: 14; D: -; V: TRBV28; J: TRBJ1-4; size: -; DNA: TGTGCCAGCAGTTTTCCCGGGGGGAGTGAAAAACTGTTTTTT; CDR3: CASSFPGGSEKLFF
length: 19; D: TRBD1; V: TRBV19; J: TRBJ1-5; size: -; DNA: TGTGCCAGTAGTCCCCACGGGACAGGGGCCGCCGCCAGCAATCAGCCCCAGCATTTT; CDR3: CASSPHGTGAAASNQPQHF
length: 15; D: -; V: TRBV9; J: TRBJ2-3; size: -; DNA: TGTGCCAGCAGCGCCTTGAGCGGAGCCACAGATACGCAGTATTTT; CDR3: CASSALSGATDTQYF